The 28 T cell receptor beta chains in this list originate from one sample, sequenced in a study of blood T cells in healthy people across ages. For the second PCR, which ran for about 7 to 11 cycles, a sample-barcoded 5' primer and a J-beta primer mix were used. TCRdb re-derived calls from the 5' RACE reads in MiXCR, one entry per CDR3 protein. The sample gives around 870,000 distinct CDR3 sequences, 29% of which show up once; about 18% is in the top ten. Sequences were obtained from blood. The source of these receptors is a woman of 80 years or more in good health.

This clonotype has a count of ten or more. The CDR3 is CSANAGGFSYNEQFF. The CDR3 nucleotides are TGCAGTGCTAATGCGGGGGGATTCTCCTACAATGAGCAGTTCTTC. The chain couples TRBV20-1 to TRBJ2-1, with 8 bases that match TRBD2. V lost 4 bases, J lost 0 bases, and 5 bases stayed unmatched. CDR1 and CDR2 (germline): DFQATT, SNEGSKA (reference sequence). The CDR3 spans 15 residues.

This clonotype was recorded at least ten times. The chain combines TRBV20-1 with TRBJ2-5, with 11 bases identical to TRBD2. Trimming cost V 0 bases and J 4 bases; bases outside gene matches: 10. CDR3 length: 17 residues. Germline CDR1 is DFQATT and CDR2 is SNEGSKA (reference sequence). Here the CDR3 DNA reads TGCAGTGCTAGAGACCCCCTAGCGGGGGGCCGGAGAGAGACCCAGTACTTC. The encoded protein is CSARDPLAGGRRETQYF.

This clonotype was counted a few times. This chain uses TRBV18 with TRBJ1-5, with a weak D call TRBD1 (6 bases). The germline gives CDR1 KGHSH, CDR2 LQKENI. Deletions cut 4 bases from V and 3 bases from J, with 13 bases between. The CDR3 spans 15 residues. The CDR3 nucleotides are TGTGCCAGCTCACTCGGGGGCAGATCCAATCAGCCCCAGCATTTT. Translated: CASSLGGRSNQPQHF.

This clonotype was seen at least ten times. This chain uses TRBV2 with TRBJ1-2; D might be TRBD1 (5 bases). Germline CDR1 reads SNHLY; CDR2 reads FYNNEI. Deletions cut 5 bases from V and 2 bases from J, with 9 bases between. There are 13 residues in the CDR3. The CDR3: CASSSDKNYGYTF. The CDR3 nucleotides read TGTGCCAGCAGTTCGGACAAAAACTATGGCTACACCTTC.

This clonotype was seen a handful of times. The rearrangement links TRBV20-1 to TRBJ2-3; possible D gene TRBD2, 5 bases. This CDR3 contains 13 residues. V lost 0 bases and J 4 bases, leaving 8 bases between the germline ends. Germline V gene sequence: CDR1 DFQATT, CDR2 SNEGSKA (reference sequence). Here the CDR3 reads CSARDREPDTQYF. Here the CDR3 DNA reads TGCAGTGCTAGAGATCGGGAACCAGATACGCAGTATTTT.

There are a few counts of this clonotype. A clone one base away is much larger, so this may be a read error. V gene TRBV4-3 combines with J gene TRBJ2-3; D is perhaps TRBD2 (5 bases). CDR3 length equals 15 residues. CDR1 and CDR2 from the germline V gene are LGHNA and YSLEER. The CDR3 spells CASSRSRGPTDAQYF. The CDR3 region has the DNA TGCGCCAGCAGCCGCAGCCGAGGGCCCACAGATGCGCAGTATTTT.

At least ten counts were recorded for this clonotype. The chain carries TRBV3-1 and TRBJ2-4; no reliable D call. There are 11 residues in the CDR3. The V and J ends lost 5 bases and 6 bases respectively, with 5 bases between them. Germline V gives CDR1 LGHDT, CDR2 YNNKEL (reference sequence). CDR3 residues: CASSFGNIQYF. The CDR3 DNA is TGTGCCAGCAGCTTCGGAAACATTCAGTACTTC.

The sample holds one count of this clonotype. The chain uses TRBV7-2 and TRBJ2-7, with 7 bases fitting TRBD1. Per the germline V gene, CDR1 is SGHTA and CDR2 is FQGNSA. The length of the CDR3 is 13 residues. V was clipped by 5 bases and J by 3 bases; unmatched bases: 4. The CDR3, as DNA: TGTGCCAGCAGCAATAACAGGGGCTACGAGCAGTACTTC. It yields the protein CASSNNRGYEQYF.

This clonotype was detected ten times or more. J is TRBJ1-1 and V is TRBV7-2; no clear D. Looked up from germline, CDR1 is SGHTA and CDR2 is FQGNSA. This CDR3 contains 14 residues. V dropped 4 bases and J dropped 5 bases, with 14 bases sitting between them. The CDR3 region has the DNA TGTGCCAGCAGCTCCACAGTCCTGGGGACTGAAGCTTTCTTT. Protein product: CASSSTVLGTEAFF. Full variable domain (remainder filled in from reference TRBV7-2 and TRBJ1-1): GAGVSQSPSNKVTEKGKDVELRCDPISGHTALYWYRQSLGQGLEFLIYFQGNSAPDKSGLPSDRFSAERTGGSVSTLTIQRTQQEDSAVYLCASSSTVLGTEAFFGQGTRLTVV.

This clonotype was detected many times. The chain is built from TRBV2 and TRBJ2-7; tentatively, D is TRBD1 (6 bases). Germline values: CDR1 SNHLY, CDR2 FYNNEI. The ends were cut back, 4 bases at V and 5 bases at J, with 12 bases in the middle. This CDR3 spans 13 amino acids. In DNA form, the CDR3 reads TGTGCCAGCAGTGGAGAAGGGGACAACGAGCAGTACTTC. Translation: CASSGEGDNEQYF.

A word on this clonotype: Mismatch with germline at one junction end may stem from a read error. The chain has TRBV13 and TRBJ1-2; tentative D call: TRBD1 (5 bases). The CDR3 runs 14 residues. Germline loops: CDR1 PRHDT, CDR2 FYEKMQ (reference sequence). The CDR3 region has the DNA TGTGCCAGCAGCATGCGGGACCCATCCTATGGCCACACCTTC. Translated: CASSMRDPSYGHTF.

At least ten counts were recorded for this clonotype. V and J are TRBV7-9 and TRBJ2-1; 7 bases map to TRBD2. CDR1 is SEHNR and CDR2 is FQNEAQ in the germline V gene (reference sequence). The CDR3 sequence is 14 residues long. Germline trimming cut 3 bases from V and 4 bases from J; bases unmatched to any gene: 3. The CDR3 region has the DNA TGTGCCAGCAGCTTCGGCGGGGGTTACAATGAGCAGTTCTTC. This sequence encodes CASSFGGGYNEQFF.

In the case of this clonotype: Given a much more abundant clone one base away, this may be a read error. The chain has TRBV11-3 and TRBJ2-5; 11 bases match TRBD1. Germline-derived CDR1 and CDR2 are SGHNT and YENEEA. The junction had 15 bases not matched to a gene; V was cut back by 4 bases and J by 11 bases. The CDR3 extends over 16 amino acids. In DNA form, the CDR3 reads TGTGCCAGCAGCTCACGCGGACAGGGGGCGGGCAATGAGCAGTACTTC. Translated: CASSSRGQGAGNEQYF.

The chain couples TRBV6-5 to TRBJ2-7, with 8 bases identical to TRBD2. J gave up 7 bases and V 0 bases, and 26 bases lay outside the gene matches. The CDR3 has 21 residues. CDR1 and CDR2 (germline): MNHEY, SVGAGI. CDR3 sequence (DNA): TGTGCCAGCAGTTACTCGACACTCCTAGCGGGCCGGCATTTCCCGCAAGGAGAGCAGTACTTC. This gives the protein CASSYSTLLAGRHFPQGEQYF.

This clonotype was found many times. The chain combines TRBV12-3 or TRBV12-4 with TRBJ1-5, with D possibly being TRBD1 (6 bases). V shed 7 bases and J shed 6 bases, with 16 bases lying between them. This CDR3 contains 14 residues. CDR3 loop: CASTDGGLSQPQHF. DNA of the CDR3: TGTGCCAGCACCGATGGGGGGCTGAGTCAGCCCCAGCATTTT.

V usage is TRBV19 and J usage is TRBJ1-2; a weak D match, TRBD1 (5 bases). Per germline, CDR1 LNHDA and CDR2 SQIVND (reference sequence). V was trimmed by 4 bases and J by 3 bases, leaving 9 bases between them. There are 13 residues in the CDR3. CDR3 nucleotide sequence: TGTGCCAGTAGTAAGACAGCGGACTATGGCTACACCTTC. Amino acid sequence: CASSKTADYGYTF. The variable domain in full, with the rest retrieved from reference TRBV19 and TRBJ1-2, is DGGITQSPKYLFRKEGQNVTLSCEQNLNHDAMYWYRQDPGQGLRLIYYSQIVNDFQKGDIAEGYSVSREKKESFPLTVTSAQKNPTAFYLCASSKTADYGYTFGSGTRLTVV.

This clonotype was recorded at least ten times. The chain is built from TRBV4-1 and TRBJ1-6, with unresolved D. Per the germline V gene, CDR1 is MGHRA and CDR2 is YSYEKL. CDR3 size: 14 residues. V was shortened by 1 base and J by 0 bases, with 1 base between the two germline ends. Written as DNA, the CDR3 is TGCGCCAGCAGCCAAGTCTCCTATAATTCACCCCTCCACTTT. It translates to CASSQVSYNSPLHF.

In its sample, this clonotype was seen many times. The rearrangement links TRBV5-1 to TRBJ2-1; D is uncertain. The CDR3 length is 11 residues. V was shortened by 5 bases and J by 15 bases, with 15 bases between the two germline ends. Germline assignment: CDR1 SGHRS and CDR2 YFSETQ. CDR3 in DNA: TGCGCCAGCAGGATCTCACAGAGTCTGTTCTTC. It yields the protein CASRISQSLFF.

This clonotype has a count of ten or more. The chain joins TRBV7-2 to TRBJ1-6, with TRBD1 matching over 7 bases. V was clipped by 1 base and J by 3 bases; unmatched bases: 0. CDR1 is SGHTA, CDR2 FQGNSA, per germline. The CDR3 extends over 15 amino acids. Here the CDR3 reads CASSLGTGYNSPLHF. DNA for the CDR3: TGTGCCAGCAGCTTAGGGACAGGCTATAATTCACCCCTCCACTTT.

This clonotype was seen ten or more times. V gene TRBV9 combines with J gene TRBJ2-1; 8 bases are a match to TRBD2. The trim removed 3 bases at V and 9 bases at J, leaving 14 bases unmatched. Germline V gene sequence: CDR1 SGDLS, CDR2 YYNGEE. This CDR3 contains 16 residues. CDR3 protein: CASSAVEPGLAREQFF. CDR3 bases: TGTGCCAGCAGCGCAGTAGAGCCTGGACTAGCTCGTGAGCAGTTCTTC. Filled out from reference TRBV9 and TRBJ2-1, the complete variable domain reads DSGVTQTPKHLITATGQRVTLRCSPRSGDLSVYWYQQSLDQGLQFLIQYYNGEERAKGNILERFSAQQFPDLHSELNLSSLELGDSALYFCASSAVEPGLAREQFFGPGTRLTVL.

This clonotype was detected many times. The J gene is TRBJ1-2, the V gene TRBV5-1, with TRBD1 as a possible D gene (6 bases). This CDR3 contains 15 residues. Per the germline V gene, CDR1 is SGHRS and CDR2 is YFSETQ. Trimming removed 4 bases at V and 3 bases at J, with 16 bases between. CDR3 sequence reads: CASSPGAGGDYGYTF. The CDR3 DNA is TGCGCCAGCAGCCCGGGGGCCGGGGGCGACTATGGCTACACCTTC. Combining the CDR3 with reference TRBV5-1 and TRBJ1-2 gives the whole variable domain KAGVTQTPRYLIKTRGQQVTLSCSPISGHRSVSWYQQTPGQGLQFLFEYFSETQRNKGNFPGRFSGRQFSNSRSEMNVSTLELGDSALYLCASSPGAGGDYGYTFGSGTRLTVV.

Remarks on this clonotype: This may be a read error, as it is one base from a much larger clone. The chain couples TRBV11-3 to TRBJ2-1, with 8 bases that match TRBD2. With 5 bases clipped from V and 13 bases from J, the junction kept 13 bases outside the gene matches. Germline CDR1 and CDR2: SGHNT and YENEEA. The CDR3 spans 14 residues. DNA for the CDR3: TGTGCCAGCAGCCCCACCGGGACTAGGGGGACCCAGTTCTTC. Protein product: CASSPTGTRGTQFF.

The rearrangement uses TRBV7-2 and TRBJ1-4, with D unclear. Trimming shortened V by 5 bases and J by 8 bases, and 9 bases separated the two germline ends. The germline CDR1 and CDR2 sequences are SGHTA and FQGNSA. The CDR3 length is 12 residues. CDR3 sequence (DNA): TGTGCCAGCAGCCAAAATCGAGAAAAACTGTTTTTT. Translating it yields CASSQNREKLFF.

This clonotype was observed many times. The chain employs TRBV15 and TRBJ1-2, with D perhaps TRBD1 (5 bases). Germline loops: CDR1 LNHNV, CDR2 YYDKDF (reference sequence). V was clipped by 3 bases and J by 4 bases, with 12 bases between them. This CDR3 comprises 14 residues. CDR3 bases: TGTGCCACCAGCAGTAGGGGCGTTGCCTATGGCTACACCTTC. Its translation: CATSSRGVAYGYTF.

The chain combines TRBV20-1 with TRBJ2-5; TRBD2 matches 12 bases. After removal of 1 base from V and 4 bases from J, the junction contained 7 bases not matched to a gene. The CDR3 has 16 amino acids. Germline V gene lookup returns CDR1 DFQATT and CDR2 SNEGSKA (reference sequence). The CDR3, as DNA: TGCAGTGCTAGAGTGCTAGCGGGGGGGCCTACAGAGACCCAGTACTTC. Its translation is CSARVLAGGPTETQYF.

Comment on this clonotype: It may be a read error: a sequence one base away is much more abundant. The chain links TRBV12-3 or TRBV12-4 to TRBJ2-1; the match to TRBD1 covers 9 bases. This CDR3 contains 15 residues. CDR3 sequence (DNA): TGTGCCAGCAGGTTACAGGGGGCGGACTACAATGGGCAGTTCTTC. As protein: CASRLQGADYNGQFF.

The rearrangement links TRBV4-3 to TRBJ2-4, with a weak D call TRBD2 (6 bases). CDR3 size: 15 residues. The germline CDR1 and CDR2 sequences are LGHNA and YSLEER. V gave up 0 bases and J gave up 8 bases, with 14 bases separating them. This chain's CDR3 is CASSQDSRTGDIQYF. CDR3 nucleotide sequence: TGCGCCAGCAGCCAAGATTCCCGCACGGGGGACATTCAGTACTTC.

This clonotype has only a few counts. The chain links TRBV15 to TRBJ2-4; 7 nucleotides agree with TRBD1. The CDR3 length is 17 residues. Germline CDR1 LNHNV, CDR2 YYDKDF (reference sequence). After removal of 0 bases from V and 0 bases from J, the junction contained 5 bases not matched to a gene. Here the CDR3 DNA reads TGTGCCACCAGCAGAGATCTAGGGGGCGCAGCCAAAAACATTCAGTACTTC. This gives the protein CATSRDLGGAAKNIQYF.